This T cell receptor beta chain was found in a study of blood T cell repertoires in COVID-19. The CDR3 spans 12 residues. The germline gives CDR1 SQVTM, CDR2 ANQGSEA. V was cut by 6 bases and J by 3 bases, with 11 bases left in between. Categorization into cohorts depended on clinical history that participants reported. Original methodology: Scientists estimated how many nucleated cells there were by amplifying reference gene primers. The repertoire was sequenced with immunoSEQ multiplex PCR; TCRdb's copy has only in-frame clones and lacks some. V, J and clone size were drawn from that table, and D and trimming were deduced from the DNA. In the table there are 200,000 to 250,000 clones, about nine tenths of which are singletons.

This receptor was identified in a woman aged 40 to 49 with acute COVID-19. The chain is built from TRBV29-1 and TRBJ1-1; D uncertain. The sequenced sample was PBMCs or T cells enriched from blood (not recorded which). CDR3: CSVNVGHTEAFF. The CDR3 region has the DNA TGCAGCGTAAACGTCGGTCACACTGAAGCTTTCTTT.